The T cell receptor (beta chain) described here comes from a study of graft-versus-host responses after intestinal transplantation. Study summary: Transplant types were multivisceral, liver-intestinal, or isolated intestinal.

Study-wide points: Levels of circulating GvH clones at their peak were associated with early post-transplant HvG declines. Within the allografts of patients who had graft-donor T cell macrochimerism, graft-versus-host to host-versus-graft clonal ratios were high. Recipient bone marrow held GvH clones, some seen earlier in ileum or blood.

As concerns this clone: Antigen specificity is unknown.

The table came from immunoSEQ multiplex PCR; TCRdb's copy has only in-frame clones and leaves some out. The table has about 10,000 clones, 90% to 95% seen once; the top ten hold 16%. CDR1 and CDR2 from the germline V gene are SGHVS and FQNEAQ. The CDR3 spans 16 residues. Trimming left V 5 bases short and J 3 bases short, with 19 bases between. The chain uses TRBV7-8 and TRBJ1-1; D might be TRBD1 (6 bases). The sample consisted of bone marrow, taken about 530 days after intestinal transplantation. The clonotype was recovered from a human patient who received an intestinal transplant, so some T cells may come from the graft donor. The CDR3 protein is CASSATGGGQDTEAFF. Here the CDR3 DNA reads TGTGCCAGCAGCGCGACCGGTGGGGGGCAAGACACTGAAGCTTTCTTT.